The TCR beta chain under discussion was sequenced for a study of tumor-infiltrating lymphocytes in localized non-small cell lung cancer. Study-wide background: From each patient, both tumor and uninvolved lung, non-adjacent to tumor, were sampled.

Sequencing used immunoSEQ multiplex PCR; TCRdb keeps in-frame clones, though not all of them. The sample lists several thousand clones, about 70% seen once, with about 15% in the top ten. This clone was observed a single time. Sequenced: uninvolved lung tissue not adjacent to the tumor. This TCR came from a human donor with non-small cell lung cancer.

The CDR3 DNA reads TGTGCCAGCAGCCAAAACAAAGACCACAGGGGACTGGGTGAAGCTTTCTTT. This encodes CASSQNKDHRGLGEAFF. This rearrangement joins TRBV14 to TRBJ1-1; 7 bases are a match to TRBD1. This CDR3 spans 17 amino acids. Unmatched junction bases numbered 16, after V lost 2 bases and J lost 7 bases. The germline CDR1 and CDR2 sequences are SGHDN and FVKESK.